Presented here are 4 T cell receptor gamma chains from one specimen sequenced in a study of gamma delta lymphoproliferative disorders and STAT genes. TCRdb re-processed the multiplex PCR reads via CATT. The sample carries about 5,100 gamma-chain clones, around 8% recorded once. PBMCs from patients and controls supplied the genomic DNA for sequencing. The sequencing sample was made of blood. These receptors were collected from a human donor in good health.

The V and J genes are TRGV11 and TRGJP2. TCRdb offers no J gene call, so here the DNA was matched to germline to obtain one. TRGV11 is marked as an open reading frame, function uncertain. V shed 0 bases, J shed 10 bases, and the junction held 5 bases outside the gene matches. The CDR3 loop spans 14 amino acids. The CDR3 nucleotides are TGTGCCTGCTGGATTAGGCACGTTAGTTGGATCAAGACGTTT. Encoded protein: CACWIRHVSWIKTF.

Sample share makes this clone medium-sized. This chain joins TRGV10 and TRGJ1 or TRGJ2. No J gene was available from TCRdb, and it was assigned here by a germline match of the DNA. TRGV10 has ORF status, its function being uncertain. The CDR3 runs to 12 residues. With 8 bases clipped from V and 5 bases from J, the junction kept 7 bases outside the gene matches. CDR3 sequence: CAAWDGDYKKLF. The CDR3 coding sequence is TGTGCTGCGTGGGATGGGGATTATAAGAAACTCTTT.

This clone qualifies as medium-sized (0.01 to 0.1%). The CDR3 here is CATWDNQNYKKLF. CDR3 sequence (DNA): TGTGCCACCTGGGATAACCAGAATTATAAGAAACTCTTT. The chain combines TRGV8 with TRGJ1 or TRGJ2. TCRdb leaves out the J gene; it was filled in here by matching the DNA to germline. The CDR3 consists of 13 residues. Losses at the gene ends were 2 bases for V and 5 bases for J; bases not matched to a gene: 6. Germline CDR1 and CDR2: VENAVY and YDSYNSRV.

This clone is medium-sized within its sample. The chain carries TRGV8 and TRGJ1 or TRGJ2. TCRdb does not report a J gene; here it was assigned by matching the DNA to germline references. V lost 5 bases and J lost 0; bases outside the gene matches: 4. The CDR3 has 13 amino acids. Per the germline V gene, CDR1 is VENAVY and CDR2 is YDSYNSRV. CDR3 sequence: CATWAKNYYKKLF. CDR3 DNA: TGTGCCACCTGGGCCAAGAATTATTATAAGAAACTCTTT.